These 28 T cell receptor beta chains originate from one sample sequenced in a study of OX40 agonist ivuxolimab in advanced cancers. The method was immunoSEQ multiplex PCR; TCRdb's version includes in-frame clones alone and lacks a portion of them. The sample has about 80,000 clones; 88% are singletons. The sample here was CD4+ or CD8+ T cells sorted from blood, taken in a trial of the OX40 agonist ivuxolimab. All receptors derive from an adult with an advanced solid tumor such as melanoma, head and neck, liver or kidney cancer.

This sequence joins TRBV4-1 and TRBJ1-1, with 7 bases identical to TRBD1. The CDR3 extends over 16 amino acids. V lost 5 bases and J lost 0; bases outside the gene matches: 9. Germline V CDR1 and CDR2: MGHRA, YSYEKL. The CDR3 nucleotides are TGCGCCAGCAGCGGGGACAGACGACTTATGAACACTGAAGCTTTCTTT. Amino acids: CASSGDRRLMNTEAFF.

This chain joins TRBV7-2 and TRBJ2-2; no definite D call. Germline CDR1 and CDR2: SGHTA and FQGNSA. V was pared by 3 bases and J by 7 bases, with 15 bases between. This CDR3 region has 15 residues. The CDR3 region has the DNA TGTGCCAGCAGCTTGGCTACGGGCTGGGGCGGGGAGCTGTTTTTT. Protein sequence: CASSLATGWGGELFF.

The rearrangement links TRBV6-5 to TRBJ2-1; D is tentatively TRBD1 or TRBD2 (5 bases each). The ends were cut back, 6 bases at V and 4 bases at J, with 16 bases in the middle. The germline V gene has CDR1 MNHEY and CDR2 SVGAGI. CDR3 size: 15 residues. The CDR3 sequence is CASSPGAQSYNEQFF. Here the CDR3 DNA reads TGTGCCAGCAGCCCCGGGGCTCAGTCATACAATGAGCAGTTCTTC.

This clone appeared once. The chain couples TRBV27 to TRBJ2-1; tentatively, D is TRBD1 or TRBD2 (5 bases each). The germline V and J ends were trimmed by 6 bases and 4 bases, with 19 bases remaining between them. This CDR3 is built from 16 residues. CDR1 MNHEY and CDR2 SMNVEV come from the germline V gene (reference sequence). Here the CDR3 reads CASSPPLVGDYNEQFF. CDR3 bases: TGTGCCAGCAGCCCACCTCTAGTGGGGGATTACAATGAGCAGTTCTTC.

The rearrangement links TRBV11-2 to TRBJ2-1; D may be TRBD1 (6 bases). The CDR3 consists of 13 residues. Looked up from germline, CDR1 is SGHAT and CDR2 is FQNNGV. Trimming stripped 4 bases from V and 10 bases from J, with 14 bases between. The CDR3 DNA sequence: TGTGCCAGCAGCTCCTCAGGGGCTTTGGAGCAGTTCTTC. Residues: CASSSSGALEQFF.

The CDR3 reads CASSSVAGTAPNTGELFF. Here the CDR3 DNA reads TGTGCCAGCAGCTCGGTAGCTGGGACAGCCCCTAACACCGGGGAGCTGTTTTTT. V and J are TRBV5-6 and TRBJ2-2; 7 bases map to TRBD1. Germline V gives CDR1 SGHDT, CDR2 YYEEEE. The V and J ends lost 3 bases and 2 bases, in that order; junction bases with no gene match: 13. CDR3 length equals 18 residues.

V is TRBV27 and J is TRBJ1-5; D call uncertain. This CDR3 region has 13 residues. In germline, CDR1 is MNHEY, CDR2 SMNVEV (reference sequence). Trimming cost V 2 bases and J 5 bases, with 7 bases left between them. CDR3 coding DNA: TGTGCCAGCAGTTTAGTATGGGATCAGCCCCAGCATTTT. It specifies CASSLVWDQPQHF.

This chain joins TRBV6-6 and TRBJ1-5; weak D call: TRBD1 (6 bases). CDR1 and CDR2 (germline): MNHNY, SVGAGI (reference sequence). Between the trimmed V and J ends, which lost 4 bases and 0 bases, there was a span of 10 bases. This CDR3 spans 15 amino acids. The CDR3 loop is CASSSWTDSNQPQHF. The DNA of the CDR3 is TGTGCCAGCAGTTCCTGGACAGATAGCAATCAGCCCCAGCATTTT.

This chain joins TRBV2 and TRBJ2-5; D might be TRBD1 or TRBD2, each matching 6 bases. In germline, CDR1 is SNHLY, CDR2 FYNNEI. This CDR3 spans 17 amino acids. V lost 2 bases, J lost 1 base, and 17 bases lay in between. CDR3 DNA sequence: TGTGCCAGCAGTGAACTAGGGAGTGGGGGGCTCCAAGAGACCCAGTACTTC. It is translated as CASSELGSGGLQETQYF. Full variable domain (remainder filled in from reference TRBV2 and TRBJ2-5): EPEVTQTPSHQVTQMGQEVILRCVPISNHLYFYWYRQILGQKVEFLVSFYNNEISEKSEIFDDQFSVERPDGSNFTLKIRSTKLEDSAMYFCASSELGSGGLQETQYFGPGTRLLVL.

This clone was seen more than once but under ten times. Compared with germline, one end of the junction differs, possibly owing to a read error. The chain employs TRBV20-1 and TRBJ2-3; the D is unclear. Looked up from germline, CDR1 is DFQATT and CDR2 is SNEGSKA (reference sequence). The CDR3 consists of 10 residues. CDR3 nucleotide sequence: TGCAGTGCTAGAGATCATCGATTTTTGTTT. It specifies CSARDHRFLF.

This chain uses TRBV7-2 with TRBJ1-5; possible D gene TRBD1, 5 bases. The CDR3 sequence is 15 residues long. Germline V gene data show CDR1 as SGHTA and CDR2 as FQGNSA. Between the trimmed V and J ends, which lost 1 base and 4 bases, there was a span of 11 bases. This CDR3 is CASSLVGRQNQPQHF. CDR3 in DNA: TGTGCCAGCAGCTTAGTGGGCAGACAGAATCAGCCCCAGCATTTT.

The chain combines TRBV19 with TRBJ1-2; D unclear. The ends were cut back, 3 bases at V and 0 bases at J, with 5 bases in the middle. The germline V gene has CDR1 LNHDA and CDR2 SQIVND (reference sequence). The CDR3 consists of 13 residues. In DNA form, the CDR3 reads TGTGCCAGTAGTATCGGGACTAACTATGGCTACACCTTC. Protein product: CASSIGTNYGYTF.

As to this clone: At one end the junction does not follow the germline gene, possibly because of a read error. This rearrangement joins TRBV5-4 to TRBJ1-1; TRBD1 aligns across 7 bases. Germline V lookup: CDR1 SGHNT, CDR2 YYREEE (reference sequence). The CDR3 has 13 amino acids. CDR3 region: CASSPARDSDRFW. DNA for the CDR3: TGTGCCAGCAGTCCGGCCCGGGACAGCGACCGTTTTTGG.

This clone was seen once. V is TRBV12-5 and J is TRBJ1-1, with 9 bases identical to TRBD1. The CDR3 contains 17 residues. Trimming took 2 bases from V and 4 from J; bases not matched to a gene: 11. Germline V lookup: CDR1 LGHNT, CDR2 FRNRAP. Written as DNA, the CDR3 is TGTGCTAGTGGTTTGCCCCCTAGGACAGGGGTGGCCACTGAAGCTTTCTTT. Amino acid sequence: CASGLPPRTGVATEAFF.

V and J are TRBV10-3 and TRBJ1-3, with no clear D. The CDR3 runs 14 residues. CDR1 is ENHRY and CDR2 is SYGVKD in the germline V gene. The germline V and J ends were trimmed by 3 bases and 10 bases, with 16 bases remaining between them. The CDR3 loop reads CAISETRPDGTIYF. In nucleotides, the CDR3 is TGTGCCATCAGTGAAACCCGTCCTGACGGGACCATATATTTT.

This chain links TRBV4-3 with TRBJ1-2; maybe TRBD1 (5 bases). V was trimmed by 4 bases and J by 4 bases, leaving 22 bases between them. This CDR3 is 17 amino acids long. The germline gives CDR1 LGHNA, CDR2 YSLEER. CDR3 in DNA: TGCGCCAGCAGCCCTAAAGTAAGCCAGGACACCCCCTATGGCTACACCTTC. Protein: CASSPKVSQDTPYGYTF.

About this clone itself: It is likely a read error, because the conserved phenylalanine at the end of the CDR3 is missing. The CDR3 reads CASSPRVDSYNSPLHL. The CDR3 DNA sequence: TGTGCCAGCAGCCCGAGAGTCGATTCTTATAATTCACCCCTCCACCTT. The chain is built from TRBV11-2 and TRBJ1-6; unclear D gene. The CDR3 is 16 residues long. Trimming left V 5 bases short and J 4 bases short, with 15 bases between. Per the germline V gene, CDR1 is SGHAT and CDR2 is FQNNGV.

This sequence joins TRBV11-2 and TRBJ2-1, with D maybe TRBD2 (6 bases). The germline V gene encodes CDR1 SGHAT and CDR2 FQNNGV. The CDR3 is 15 amino acids. Deletions cut 3 bases from V and 0 bases from J, with 9 bases between. The CDR3 loop reads CASSFGGRSYNEQFF. CDR3 coding DNA: TGTGCCAGCAGCTTCGGGGGTCGCTCCTACAATGAGCAGTTCTTC.

The chain combines TRBV5-1 with TRBJ2-5; tentatively, D is TRBD1 (5 bases). V lost 6 bases, J lost 2 bases, and 14 bases lay in between. Germline CDR1 SGHRS, CDR2 YFSETQ. The CDR3 is 14 residues long. The CDR3 bases are TGCGCCAGCACCCCCTCAGGGCAGCAAGAGACCCAGTACTTC. Amino acids: CASTPSGQQETQYF.

The chain uses TRBV7-3 and TRBJ2-2; D remains ambiguous. CDR1 is SGHTA, CDR2 FQGTGA, per germline. Trimming pared 5 bases from V and 0 bases from J, leaving 7 bases between. CDR3 length: 14 residues. In DNA, the CDR3 is TGTGCCAGCAGCCAAACTCCGAACACCGGGGAGCTGTTTTTT. This sequence encodes CASSQTPNTGELFF.

The count of this clone is one. The gene calls are TRBV18 and TRBJ2-1; tentative D call: TRBD2 (5 bases). Germline lookup yields CDR1 KGHSH and CDR2 LQKENI. CDR3 size: 15 residues. The V end was cut by 1 base, the J end by 5 bases, with 12 bases between. CDR3 bases: TGTGCCAGCTCACCACTAACTAGTAGCGACAATGAGCAGTTCTTC. Encoded protein: CASSPLTSSDNEQFF.

This clone is a singleton in its sample. The rearrangement joins TRBV5-1 to TRBJ2-7, with 7 bases fitting TRBD1. The CDR3 consists of 16 residues. Trimming at V came to 0 bases and at J to 7 bases, leaving 13 bases not matched to a gene. CDR1 SGHRS and CDR2 YFSETQ come from the germline V gene. The CDR3 coding sequence is TGCGCCAGCAGCTTGGGCCTGAGGGACAGAGGATTGGAGCAGTACTTC. This codes for CASSLGLRDRGLEQYF.

This clone was seen just once. V gene TRBV5-1 combines with J gene TRBJ2-5; the D gene could be TRBD1 or TRBD2 (6 bases each). Trimming shortened V by 4 bases and J by 5 bases, and 18 bases separated the two germline ends. This CDR3 spans 15 amino acids. In germline, CDR1 is SGHRS, CDR2 YFSETQ. CDR3 sequence reads: CASSPDVGGRETQYF. As DNA, the CDR3 is TGCGCCAGCAGCCCAGACGTGGGGGGCCGGGAGACCCAGTACTTC.

The J gene is TRBJ2-7, the V gene TRBV20-1, with 8 bases matching TRBD1. Trimming removed 7 bases from V and 4 bases from J; junction bases left unmatched: 3. The CDR3 has 11 amino acids. Per germline, CDR1 DFQATT and CDR2 SNEGSKA (reference sequence). CDR3 DNA sequence: TGCAGTGGCAGGGGGCTTTACGAGCAGTACTTC. Translation: CSGRGLYEQYF.

The chain joins TRBV7-3 to TRBJ2-2; no reliable D call. V dropped 0 bases and J dropped 0 bases, with 8 bases sitting between them. The germline V gene encodes CDR1 SGHTA and CDR2 FQGTGA. The CDR3 runs to 16 residues. The CDR3 region has the DNA TGTGCCAGCAGCTTAACGGTGGTGGCGAACACCGGGGAGCTGTTTTTT. This encodes CASSLTVVANTGELFF. The whole variable domain, remainder taken from reference TRBV7-3 and TRBJ2-2, is GAGVSQTPSNKVTEKGKYVELRCDPISGHTALYWYRQSLGQGPEFLIYFQGTGAADDSGLPNDRFFAVRPEGSVSTLKIQRTERGDSAVYLCASSLTVVANTGELFFGEGSRLTVL.

The chain has TRBV5-1 and TRBJ1-2; unclear D gene. The V gene lost 0 bases and the J gene lost 0 bases, with 3 bases spanning the gap. The CDR3 extends over 13 amino acids. Germline-derived CDR1 and CDR2 are SGHRS and YFSETQ. CDR3 sequence: CASSLGSNYGYTF. The DNA of the CDR3 is TGCGCCAGCAGCTTGGGATCTAACTATGGCTACACCTTC.

The V gene is TRBV6-5, the J gene TRBJ1-5, with a tentative D call TRBD1 (5 bases). The CDR3 is 13 amino acids. V lost 6 bases, J lost 1 base, and 7 bases lay in between. The germline V gene has CDR1 MNHEY and CDR2 SVGAGI. CDR3: CASREGSNQPQHF. The CDR3 DNA is TGTGCCAGCAGGGAGGGGAGCAATCAGCCCCAGCATTTT.

The V gene is TRBV5-1, the J gene TRBJ1-4; unclear D gene. From germline, CDR1 is SGHRS and CDR2 YFSETQ. The CDR3 runs 14 residues. V lost 4 bases and J lost 3, with 10 bases in between. As DNA, the CDR3 is TGCGCCAGCAGCGTTTCAGCCGCTAATGAAAAACTGTTTTTT. Translated: CASSVSAANEKLFF.